Sequencing of this T cell receptor (beta chain) was carried out in a study of breast tumors, draining lymph nodes, adjacent tissues. Samples came from axillary lymph nodes draining the breast cancer. The CDR3 covers 13 residues. The V gene end was trimmed by 4 bases and the J gene end by 10 bases; junction bases not matched to a gene: 6. The germline V gene encodes CDR1 MNHNS and CDR2 SASEGT. This clonotype appeared many times. Its antigen is not known. TCRdb reprocessed the multiplex PCR reads via MiXCR and lists one record per CDR3 protein. Of about 130,000 distinct CDR3 sequences in the sample, just under 20% are singletons; the top ten hold 3% to 4%. General study results and limits: Tumors had less TCR diversity than lymph nodes, more than nontumor tissue. Data fit most tumor T cells coming from lymph node, expanding in tumor. Tumor T cell lymph node origin was a supported hypothesis, not proven. Luminal-like breast cancer showed significantly higher tumor–nontumor repertoire similarity than basal-like.

Sequencing was carried out using axillary lymph node tissue. This receptor was obtained from a female donor with breast cancer. Some clones in this sample may be carry-over from other donors' samples. The chain couples TRBV6-1 to TRBJ2-1, with TRBD2 matching 8 bases. CDR3 DNA: TGTGCCAGCAGTGGAAGTTTAGCGGGGGAGCAGTTCTTC. Translation gives CASSGSLAGEQFF.